This T cell receptor (beta chain) was retrieved from a study of T cell responses to AZD1222 COVID-19 vaccine (dated by TCRdb to 2020 to 2023). Background on the whole study: Because spike-specific TCR depth and breadth did not differ between the two schedules, AZD1222 recipients who got a second dose at roughly 4 weeks were pooled with those who got a second dose at roughly 12 weeks. TCR sequencing covered about 230 trial participants: 200 to 220 given two doses of AZD1222 and about 26 given two doses of MenACWY control vaccine. Enrollment into the trials was organized by age into subgroups of 18-55, 56-69 and 70-plus years, and those subgroups contained approximately 160, 26 and 62 TCR-sequenced participants, respectively. The investigation overall reported the following: In the small 56-69-year group, the increase in depth fell short of significance, most likely because of low power. After two AZD1222 doses, spike-specific TCR breadth and depth were significantly higher than at day 0 and than in MenACWY recipients. Reportedly, almost half of the unique spike-specific TCRs recognized epitopes lying outside the regions that are mutated in the B.1.351 and B.1.1.7 variants. CD4 TCRs associated with the vaccine covered the entire spike protein, and the dominant responses were in regions 160-218 and 743-854. Participants were mostly white British and included more females than males, and it was suggested by the authors that clonal diversity may have been underestimated. No day 14 peak-response samples were available, so repertoires were characterized only after the peak T cell response. Only five to seven AZD1222 recipients were SARS-CoV-2 seropositive at baseline, limiting conclusions about previously exposed vaccinees.

Details on this clone: The clone's antigen remains unknown. No base qualities exist here, and no much larger clone lies one base off it.

The sample's time point label is to be understood as: baseline before first vaccination. Vaccinee samples came from UK trials COV001 and COV002, including a single-blind randomized controlled phase 2/3 trial of AZD1222 (ChAdOx1 nCoV-19) in healthy adults. Trial participant PBMC samples were collected at day 0 and day 28 after the second dose for TCRbeta chain sequencing. The CDR3 runs 13 amino acids, cysteine and phenylalanine included. The entry retains the CDR3 DNA only, 39 bases that are in frame from base 1. According to the germline V gene, CDR1 reads SGDLS and CDR2 reads YYNGEE. Trimming accounts for 7 bases at V and 1 base at J, while the number of junction bases matched to no gene is 5. The CDR3 regions of human TCRbeta chains were analyzed by immunosequencing. The authors processed their data as follows. Repertoire TCRs were checked for matches against a reference library of SARS-CoV-2-specific TCRs that had been generated using the MIRA antigen-specificity platform. Breadth was defined as the fraction of unique TCRs that were SARS-CoV-2-associated, and depth was defined as the fraction of total T cells that were SARS-CoV-2-associated. Using the MIRA data, every spike-specific TCR was mapped to the spike region that the TCR reacted to and assigned to either a CD4 or a CD8 class. Log10-transformed breadth and depth values were compared by one-way ANOVA with Sidak's multiple comparisons tests. Not all clones reach the TCRdb copy of this immuneACCESS table, which keeps in-frame sequences only. Checked studies attribute under half of the gap to unresolved V genes and leave the rest unexplained. V, J and clone size are those of that table, while D and trimming were read from the DNA. In all, the sample holds tens of thousands of clones, and 70% to 90% of those were seen once. 5.8% of the sample comes from the top ten.

This TCR was sampled from an adult in good health. The specimen comprised peripheral blood, sampled on day 0 of AZD1222 vaccination. The V and J segments used are TRBV9 and TRBJ2-7, and 7 bases in between align with TRBD2. The nucleotide sequence reads as follows: TGTGCCAGCGGGGAGGGCCTTTCCTACGAGCAGTACTTC. This is translated as CASGEGLSYEQYF.